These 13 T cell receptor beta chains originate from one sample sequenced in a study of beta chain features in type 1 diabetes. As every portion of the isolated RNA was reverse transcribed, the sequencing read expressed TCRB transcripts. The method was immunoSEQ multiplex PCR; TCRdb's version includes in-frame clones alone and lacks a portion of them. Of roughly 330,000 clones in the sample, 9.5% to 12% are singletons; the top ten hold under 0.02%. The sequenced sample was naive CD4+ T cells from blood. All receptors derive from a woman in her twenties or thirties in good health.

CDR3 residues: CASSPGRRGDTQYF. The CDR3 nucleotides are TGTGCCAGCAGCCCGGGACGGCGGGGAGATACGCAGTATTTT. The chain is built from TRBV7-9 and TRBJ2-3, with a possible D match to TRBD2 (6 bases). V lost 5 bases and J lost 5, with 14 bases in between. CDR3 length: 14 amino acids. Germline-derived CDR1 and CDR2 are SEHNR and FQNEAQ (reference sequence). Complete variable domain (other parts from reference TRBV7-9 and TRBJ2-3): DTGVSQNPRHKITKRGQNVTFRCDPISEHNRLYWYRQTLGQGPEFLTYFQNEAQLEKSRLLSDRFSAERPKGSFSTLEIQRTEQGDSAMYLCASSPGRRGDTQYFGPGTRLTVL.

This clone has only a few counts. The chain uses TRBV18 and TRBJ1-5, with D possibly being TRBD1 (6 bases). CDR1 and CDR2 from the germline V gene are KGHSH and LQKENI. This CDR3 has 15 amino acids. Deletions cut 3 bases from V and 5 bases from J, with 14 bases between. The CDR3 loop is CASSPGRGVDQPQHF. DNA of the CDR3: TGTGCCAGCTCACCCGGCAGGGGAGTCGATCAGCCCCAGCATTTT.

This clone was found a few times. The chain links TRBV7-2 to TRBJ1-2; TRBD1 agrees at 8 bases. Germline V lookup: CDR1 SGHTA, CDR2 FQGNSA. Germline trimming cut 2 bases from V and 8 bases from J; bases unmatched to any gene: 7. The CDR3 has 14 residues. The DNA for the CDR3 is TGTGCCAGCAGCTTAATTTTGACAGGGGACGGCTACACCTTC. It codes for CASSLILTGDGYTF.

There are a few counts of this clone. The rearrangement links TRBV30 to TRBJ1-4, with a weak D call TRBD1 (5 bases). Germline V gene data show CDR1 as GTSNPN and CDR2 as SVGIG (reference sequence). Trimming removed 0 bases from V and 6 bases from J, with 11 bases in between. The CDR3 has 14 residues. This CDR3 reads CAWSVSGIHEKLFF. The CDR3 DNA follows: TGTGCCTGGAGTGTATCAGGGATTCATGAAAAACTGTTTTTT.

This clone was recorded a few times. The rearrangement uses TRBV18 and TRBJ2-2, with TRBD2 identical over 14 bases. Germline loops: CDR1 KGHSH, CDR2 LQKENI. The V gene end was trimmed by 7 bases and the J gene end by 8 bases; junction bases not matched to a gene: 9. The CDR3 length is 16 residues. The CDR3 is CASYGTSGSTIGELFF. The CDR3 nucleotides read TGTGCCAGCTACGGGACTAGCGGGAGCACCATTGGGGAGCTGTTTTTT.

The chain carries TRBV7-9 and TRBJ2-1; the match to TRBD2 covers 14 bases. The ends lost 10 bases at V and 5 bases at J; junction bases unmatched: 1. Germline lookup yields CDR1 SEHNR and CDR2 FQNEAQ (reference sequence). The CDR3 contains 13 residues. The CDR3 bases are TGTGCCACGGGACTAGCGGGAGACAATGAGCAGTTCTTC. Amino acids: CATGLAGDNEQFF.

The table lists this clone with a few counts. The CDR3 region is CASSLIAGGRETQYF. The CDR3 DNA follows: TGTGCCAGCTCACTCATAGCGGGAGGCCGGGAGACCCAGTACTTC. The chain links TRBV18 to TRBJ2-5, with 10 bases matching TRBD2. Germline loops: CDR1 KGHSH, CDR2 LQKENI. The CDR3 is made up of 15 amino acids. The V gene end was trimmed by 4 bases and the J gene end by 5 bases; junction bases not matched to a gene: 7.

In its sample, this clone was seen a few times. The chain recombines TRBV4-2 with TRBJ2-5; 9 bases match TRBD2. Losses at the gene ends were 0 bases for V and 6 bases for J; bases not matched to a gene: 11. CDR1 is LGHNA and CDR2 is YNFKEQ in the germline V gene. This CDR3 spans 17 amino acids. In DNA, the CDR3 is TGTGCCAGCAGCCAAGATCGAGCGGGAGGCCCCAGACAGACCCAGTACTTC. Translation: CASSQDRAGGPRQTQYF.

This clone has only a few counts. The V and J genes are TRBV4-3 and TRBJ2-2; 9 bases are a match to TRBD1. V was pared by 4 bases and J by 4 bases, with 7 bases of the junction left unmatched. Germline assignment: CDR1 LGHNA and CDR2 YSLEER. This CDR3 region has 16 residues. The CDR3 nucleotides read TGCGCCAGCAGCCGAGTACACAGGGGGCCCACCGGGGAGCTGTTTTTT. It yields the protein CASSRVHRGPTGELFF.

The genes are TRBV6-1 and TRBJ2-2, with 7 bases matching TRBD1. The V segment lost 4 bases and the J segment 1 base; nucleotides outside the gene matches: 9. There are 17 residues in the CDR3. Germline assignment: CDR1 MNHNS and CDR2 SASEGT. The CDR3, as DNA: TGTGCCAGCAGTGGACACAGGGGCAAATTGAACACCGGGGAGCTGTTTTTT. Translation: CASSGHRGKLNTGELFF.

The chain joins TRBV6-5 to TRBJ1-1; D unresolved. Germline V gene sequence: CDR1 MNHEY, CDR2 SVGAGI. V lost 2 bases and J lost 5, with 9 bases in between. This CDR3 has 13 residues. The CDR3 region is CASSYNILTEAFF. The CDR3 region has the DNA TGTGCCAGCAGTTACAACATTCTGACTGAAGCTTTCTTT.

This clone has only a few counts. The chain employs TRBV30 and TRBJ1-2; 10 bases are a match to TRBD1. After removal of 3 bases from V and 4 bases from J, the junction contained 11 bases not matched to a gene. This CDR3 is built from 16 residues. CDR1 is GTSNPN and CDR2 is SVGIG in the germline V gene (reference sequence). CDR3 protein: CAWSRTGGRFSYGYTF. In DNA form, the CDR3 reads TGTGCCTGGAGCAGGACAGGGGGAAGGTTCTCCTATGGCTACACCTTC.

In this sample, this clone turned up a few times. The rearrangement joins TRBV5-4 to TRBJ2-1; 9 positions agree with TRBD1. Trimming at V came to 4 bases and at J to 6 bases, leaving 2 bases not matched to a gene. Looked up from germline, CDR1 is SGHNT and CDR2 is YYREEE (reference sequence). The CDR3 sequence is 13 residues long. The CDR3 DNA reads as TGTGCCAGCAGCCTGACAGGGGGCAATGAGCAGTTCTTC. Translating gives CASSLTGGNEQFF.